Given below is one T cell receptor beta chain in context. Here immunoSEQ multiplex PCR was the method, and the copy in TCRdb shows in-frame clones only, minus some. The table has about 730,000 clones, approximately 85% seen once; the top ten hold around 0.01%. The entry originates in a study of shared T cell receptors in the human thymus. This CDR3 is 16 amino acids long. V lost 0 bases and J 7 bases, leaving 13 bases between the germline ends. Germline loops: CDR1 MNHNS, CDR2 SASEGT. Another study also made use of these data, one on human thymus T cells. Per that study: What related research reported was that thymic repertoires overlapped highly among unrelated individuals.

The chain links TRBV6-1 to TRBJ1-6; D unresolved. Input material: thymocytes. This TCR was recovered from a girl under three years old with a congenital heart defect. This CDR3 reads CASSEALQASNSPLHF. The CDR3 coding sequence is TGTGCCAGCAGTGAAGCTCTCCAGGCGTCCAATTCACCCCTCCACTTT.